This T cell receptor (beta chain) came from a study of sequential checkpoint blockade in melanoma. Here immunoSEQ multiplex PCR was the method, and the copy in TCRdb shows in-frame clones only, minus some. Of 15,000 to 20,000 clones listed, 80% are singletons. The V segment lost 1 base and the J segment 1 base; nucleotides outside the gene matches: 7. The CDR3 has 15 amino acids. Germline V gene sequence: CDR1 SQVTM, CDR2 ANQGSEA. Treatment described: randomized to nivolumab then ipilimumab (arm A) or the reverse (arm B). None of the patients previously received DNA-damaging chemotherapy. The genes are TRBV29-1 and TRBJ2-7, with TRBD1 identical over 7 bases. The sequence was obtained from a human donor with melanoma. The specimen comprised CD8+ T cells sorted from blood (inferred from file names), sampled from a patient given nivolumab and ipilimumab in sequence. The CDR3 sequence is CSVEAYRGYSYEQYF. The DNA of the CDR3 is TGCAGCGTTGAAGCATACAGGGGTTATTCCTACGAGCAGTACTTC.